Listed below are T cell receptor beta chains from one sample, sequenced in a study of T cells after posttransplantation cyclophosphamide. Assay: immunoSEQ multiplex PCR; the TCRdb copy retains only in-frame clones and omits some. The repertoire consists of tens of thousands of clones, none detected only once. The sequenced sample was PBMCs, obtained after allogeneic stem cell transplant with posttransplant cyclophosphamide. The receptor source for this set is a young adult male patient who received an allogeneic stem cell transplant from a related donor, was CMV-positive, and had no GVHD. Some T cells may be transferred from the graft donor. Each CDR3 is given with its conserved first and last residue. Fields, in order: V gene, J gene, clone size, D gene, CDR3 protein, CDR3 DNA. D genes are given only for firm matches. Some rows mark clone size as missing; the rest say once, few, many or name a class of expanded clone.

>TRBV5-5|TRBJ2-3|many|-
CASGRGSTDTQYF
TGTGCCAGCGGACGGGGAAGCACAGATACGCAGTATTTT
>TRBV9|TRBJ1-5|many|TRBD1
CASSEQGEDQPQHF
TGTGCCAGCAGCGAACAGGGGGAAGATCAGCCCCAGCATTTT
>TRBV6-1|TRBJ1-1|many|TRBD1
CASSRQGAAEAFF
TGTGCCAGCAGTCGGCAGGGGGCAGCTGAAGCTTTCTTT
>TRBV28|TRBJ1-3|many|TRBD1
CASSFPGTGGYTIYF
TGTGCCAGCAGTTTTCCCGGGACAGGGGGCTACACCATATATTTT
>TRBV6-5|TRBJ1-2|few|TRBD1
CASSPTGPYGYTF
TGTGCCAGCAGCCCGACAGGGCCCTATGGCTACACCTTC
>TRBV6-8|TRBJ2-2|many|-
CASSFLISRQYGELFF
TGTGCCAGCAGTTTCCTCATATCCAGACAGTACGGGGAGCTGTTTTTT
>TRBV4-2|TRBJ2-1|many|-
CASSVPGLFNEQFF
TGTGCCAGCAGCGTTCCGGGATTGTTTAATGAGCAGTTCTTC
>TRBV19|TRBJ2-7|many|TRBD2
CASRLAGSYEQYF
TGTGCCAGTAGACTAGCGGGGTCCTACGAGCAGTACTTC
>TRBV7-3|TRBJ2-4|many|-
CASSLEVGPKNIQYF
TGTGCCAGCAGCTTAGAAGTGGGGCCCAAAAACATTCAGTACTTC
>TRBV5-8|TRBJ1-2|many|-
CASIPAGTRYGYTF
TGTGCCAGCATCCCGGCCGGGACAAGATATGGCTACACCTTC
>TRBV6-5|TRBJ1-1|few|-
CASSRTANTEAFF
TGTGCCAGCAGTAGGACAGCGAACACTGAAGCTTTCTTT
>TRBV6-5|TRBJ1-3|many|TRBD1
CASSRTGVNTIYF
TGTGCCAGCAGTCGGACAGGGGTAAACACCATATATTTT
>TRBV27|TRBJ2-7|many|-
CASSDSLSSYEQYF
TGTGCCAGCAGTGACAGTCTCTCCTCCTACGAGCAGTACTTC
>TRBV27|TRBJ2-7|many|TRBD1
CASRGQQYYEQYF
TGTGCCAGCAGGGGACAGCAGTACTACGAGCAGTACTTC
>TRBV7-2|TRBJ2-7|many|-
CASSPRLGLEKYEQYF
TGTGCCAGCAGCCCGCGCTTGGGGCTAGAAAAATACGAGCAGTACTTC
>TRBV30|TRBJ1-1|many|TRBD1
CAWTGQGNTEAFF
TGTGCCTGGACGGGACAGGGGAACACTGAAGCTTTCTTT
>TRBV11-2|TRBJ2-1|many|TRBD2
CASSLLKREAYNEQFF
TGTGCCAGCAGCCTCCTAAAGCGGGAGGCCTACAATGAGCAGTTCTTC
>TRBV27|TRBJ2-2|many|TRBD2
CASRGLPNTGELFF
TGTGCCAGCAGGGGACTACCGAACACCGGGGAGCTGTTTTTT
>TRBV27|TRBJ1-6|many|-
CASSLYRGRDSPLHF
TGTGCCAGCAGTTTATATAGGGGCAGGGATTCACCCCTCCACTTT
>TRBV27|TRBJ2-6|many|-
CASSLYFQGRSSGANVLTF
TGTGCCAGCAGTTTATATTTCCAGGGTCGGAGCTCTGGGGCCAACGTCCTGACTTTC
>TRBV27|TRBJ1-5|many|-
CASSFQGSNQPQHF
TGTGCCAGCAGTTTCCAGGGGAGCAATCAGCCCCAGCATTTT
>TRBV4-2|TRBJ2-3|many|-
CASSQGGGGGDTQYF
TGTGCCAGCAGCCAAGGTGGAGGGGGCGGGGATACGCAGTATTTT
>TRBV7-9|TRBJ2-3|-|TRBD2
CASSSGLAGVGTQYF
TGTGCCAGCAGCTCTGGACTAGCGGGGGTGGGTACGCAGTATTTT
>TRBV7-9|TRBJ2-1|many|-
CASSLAVQEQFF
TGTGCCAGCAGCTTAGCGGTACAGGAGCAGTTCTTC
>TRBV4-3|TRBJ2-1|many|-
CASTPDAAAGDYNEQFF
TGCGCCAGCACACCAGACGCTGCGGCAGGGGACTACAATGAGCAGTTCTTC
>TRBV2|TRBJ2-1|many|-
CASRDYRSQFF
TGTGCCAGCAGAGACTACCGCTCTCAGTTCTTC
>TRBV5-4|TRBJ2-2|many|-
CASSLVGAGVDGELFF
TGTGCCAGCAGCTTGGTCGGGGCAGGGGTAGACGGGGAGCTGTTTTTT
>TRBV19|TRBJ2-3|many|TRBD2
CASSVRLAGTTDTQYF
TGTGCCAGTAGTGTTAGGCTAGCGGGGACCACAGATACGCAGTATTTT
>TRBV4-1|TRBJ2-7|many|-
CASSQDGGTAYEQYF
TGCGCCAGCAGCCAAGATGGAGGGACGGCCTACGAGCAGTACTTC
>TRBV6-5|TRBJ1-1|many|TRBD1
CASSYRTGGFSFF
TGTGCCAGCAGTTACCGGACAGGGGGCTTTTCTTTCTTT
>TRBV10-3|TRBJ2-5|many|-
CAIKSFSAASGQTQYF
TGTGCCATCAAGTCGTTTTCAGCGGCCAGTGGCCAGACCCAGTACTTC
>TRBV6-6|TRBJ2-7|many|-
CASPDWGYEQYF
TGTGCCAGCCCGGACTGGGGCTACGAGCAGTACTTC
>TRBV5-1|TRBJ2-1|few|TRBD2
CASSPGLAGANEQFF
TGCGCCAGCAGCCCGGGACTAGCGGGGGCAAATGAGCAGTTCTTC
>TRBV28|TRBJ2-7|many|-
CATTLSGVGEQYF
TGTGCCACCACCTTATCAGGGGTGGGCGAGCAGTACTTC
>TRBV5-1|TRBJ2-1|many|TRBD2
CASSPLAGGTSYNEQFF
TGCGCCAGCAGCCCCTTAGCGGGGGGTACGTCCTACAATGAGCAGTTCTTC
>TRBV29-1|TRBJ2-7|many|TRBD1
CSVESAGQGSYEQYF
TGCAGCGTTGAATCGGCCGGACAGGGTTCTTACGAGCAGTACTTC
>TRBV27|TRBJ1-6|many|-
CASSLRGSSYNSPLHF
TGTGCCAGCAGTTTGAGAGGGAGCTCCTATAATTCACCCCTCCACTTT
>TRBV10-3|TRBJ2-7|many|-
CAIRDISYEQYF
TGTGCCATCAGGGACATCTCCTACGAGCAGTACTTC
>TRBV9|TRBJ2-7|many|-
CASSPQNSVLEQYF
TGTGCCAGCAGCCCCCAGAATAGCGTCCTCGAGCAGTACTTC
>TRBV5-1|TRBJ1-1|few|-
CASSLVFGKNTEALF
TGCGCCAGTAGCTTGGTCTTCGGGAAGAACACTGAAGCTCTCTTT
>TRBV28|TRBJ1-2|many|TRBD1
CASSSVDRARFDGYTF
TGTGCCAGCAGTTCCGTGGACAGGGCGCGCTTTGACGGCTACACCTTC
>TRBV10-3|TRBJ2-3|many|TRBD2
CAISESPSGRGGTDTQYF
TGTGCCATCAGTGAGTCTCCTAGCGGGCGAGGGGGCACAGATACGCAGTATTTT
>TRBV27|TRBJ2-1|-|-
CASSWTEYNEQFF
TGTGCCAGCAGTTGGACAGAATACAATGAGCAGTTCTTC
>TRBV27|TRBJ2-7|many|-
CASSLTLGRANEQYF
TGTGCCAGCAGTTTGACCCTGGGCAGGGCCAACGAGCAGTACTTC
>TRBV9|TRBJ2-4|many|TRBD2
CASSVSSGGAGTKNIQYF
TGTGCCAGCAGCGTATCCAGCGGGGGGGCGGGGACCAAAAACATTCAGTACTTC
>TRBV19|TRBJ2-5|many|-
CASSANRRGRFQETQYF
TGTGCCAGTAGTGCAAATAGGCGGGGAAGATTTCAAGAGACCCAGTACTTC